Included here is one T cell receptor (beta chain) sequence, with context. The antigen is unknown. It was 5'RACE with constant-segment primers that produced the TCR alpha and TCR beta cDNA libraries, which carried sample barcodes and UMIs. Each CDR3 protein gets one entry after TCRdb re-called the 5' RACE reads with MiXCR. The table includes about 200,000 distinct CDR3 sequences, around 9.1% detected once. This sample stems from a study of T-cell memory formation after mild COVID-19. Overall study context: TCR clusters were mostly donor specific.

Points from the study as a whole: Cross-reactive memory seemingly joined, as some responding clones were found in pre-infection memory. Clones which contracted sat mainly in CM and EM if CD4+, and in EMRA if CD8+.

Germline CDR1 reads LGHNA; CDR2 reads YNFKEQ. The length of the CDR3 is 15 residues. The ends were cut back, 4 bases at V and 10 bases at J, with 17 bases in the middle. The material sequenced was PBMCs or a T cell subset sorted from them (not recorded which). V gene TRBV4-2 combines with J gene TRBJ1-6; no reliable D call. The receptor was derived from a man in his late teens or twenties who had mild COVID-19 (a few samples of this study predate the infection). Cell type and time point are not known. The CDR3 region is CASSRNDNWSSPLHF. In DNA, the CDR3 is TGTGCCAGCAGCCGTAACGACAATTGGAGCTCACCCCTCCACTTT.